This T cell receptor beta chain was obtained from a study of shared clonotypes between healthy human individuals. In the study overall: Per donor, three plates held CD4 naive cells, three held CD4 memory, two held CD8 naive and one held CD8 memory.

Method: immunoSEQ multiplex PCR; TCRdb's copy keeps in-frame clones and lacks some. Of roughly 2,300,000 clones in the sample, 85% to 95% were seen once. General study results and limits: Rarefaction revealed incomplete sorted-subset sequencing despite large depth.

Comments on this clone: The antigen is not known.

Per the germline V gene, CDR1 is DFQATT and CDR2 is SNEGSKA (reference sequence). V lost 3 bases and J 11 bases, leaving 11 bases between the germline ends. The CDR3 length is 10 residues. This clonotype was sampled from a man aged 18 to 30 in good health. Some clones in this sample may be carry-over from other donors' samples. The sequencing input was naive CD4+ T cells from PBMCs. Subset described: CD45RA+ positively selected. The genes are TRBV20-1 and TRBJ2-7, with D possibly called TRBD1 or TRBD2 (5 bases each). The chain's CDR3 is CSASGTPEYF. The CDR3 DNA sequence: TGCAGTGCTAGCGGGACCCCGGAGTACTTC.